The following is a T cell receptor (beta chain) sequence with its context. These data belong to a study of T cells in Graves' hyperthyroidism and ophthalmopathy. The ends were cut back, 6 bases at V and 1 base at J, with 12 bases in the middle. Germline CDR1 and CDR2: GTSNPN and SVGIG (reference sequence). This CDR3 contains 13 residues. Amplification targeted TCR beta CDR3 regions from RNA transcripts. The TCR CDR3 was amplified in a first-round RT-PCR using the HTBI primer set. Each CDR3 protein is one row after TCRdb ran MiXCR on the multiplex PCR reads. The data show some 620,000 distinct CDR3 sequences, 15% to 20% seen once.

The origin of this receptor is a woman in her 30s with Graves' hyperthyroidism. The chain combines TRBV30 with TRBJ2-5, with D tentatively TRBD1 (5 bases). Sequenced: blood. The CDR3, as DNA: TGTGCCTGTCATACAGGAACCCAAGAGACCCAGTACTTC. This sequence encodes CACHTGTQETQYF.